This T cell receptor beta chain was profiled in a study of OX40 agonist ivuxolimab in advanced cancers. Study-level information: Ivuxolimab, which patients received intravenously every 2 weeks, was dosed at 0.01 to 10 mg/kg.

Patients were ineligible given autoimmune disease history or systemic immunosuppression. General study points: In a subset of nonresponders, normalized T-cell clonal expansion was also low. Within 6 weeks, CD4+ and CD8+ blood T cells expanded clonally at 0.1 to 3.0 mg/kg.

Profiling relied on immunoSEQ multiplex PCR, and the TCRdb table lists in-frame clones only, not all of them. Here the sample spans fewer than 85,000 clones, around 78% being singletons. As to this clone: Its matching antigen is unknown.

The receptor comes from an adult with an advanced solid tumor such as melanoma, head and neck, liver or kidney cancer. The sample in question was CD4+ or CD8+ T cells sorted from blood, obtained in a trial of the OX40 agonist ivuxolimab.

The CDR3 loop is CASSSSDSSGNTIYF. The CDR3 DNA sequence: TGTGCCAGCAGTTCCTCGGACAGCTCTGGAAACACCATATATTTT. The V call is TRBV6-5, the J call TRBJ1-3; a weak D match, TRBD1 (6 bases). The CDR3 runs 15 residues. Germline CDR1 is MNHEY and CDR2 is SVGAGI. V was clipped by 4 bases and J by 0 bases, with 10 bases between them.